This T cell receptor beta chain was profiled in a study of T cell responses to AZD1222 COVID-19 vaccine. Study-wide points: Reportedly, close to half of spike-specific TCRs are directed against unmutated variant regions. There were mostly white British donors and more females than males, and clonal diversity was possibly underestimated. Mapped onto spike, vaccine-associated CD4 TCRs spanned it and were dominant at 160-218 and 743-854.

Worth noting for this clone: Its antigen is not identified.

The repertoire was sequenced with immunoSEQ multiplex PCR; TCRdb's copy has only in-frame clones and lacks some. The table lists approximately 150,000 clones, roughly 92% of them singletons, with roughly 1.3% in the top ten. The sequence was obtained from an adult in good health. This specimen was peripheral blood, taken on day 0 of AZD1222 vaccination.

CDR3 amino acids: CASSFRGGGGYTF. The CDR3 DNA reads TGTGCCAGCAGTTTTAGAGGTGGGGGAGGCTACACCTTC. The V and J genes are TRBV12-3 or TRBV12-4 and TRBJ1-2; D perhaps matches TRBD1 (5 bases). This CDR3 region has 13 residues. The ends were cut back, 3 bases at V and 8 bases at J, with 13 bases in the middle.